These 26 T cell receptor beta chains share one sample of origin, sequenced in a study of blood T cell repertoires in COVID-19. Sequenced by immunoSEQ multiplex PCR; TCRdb stores in-frame clones only, minus some. The table has 150,000 or so clones, around 85% seen once; the top ten hold approximately 9.1%. Sequencing was carried out using PBMCs or T cells enriched from blood (not recorded which). These receptors came from a man aged 45-65 years who had recovered from COVID-19.

The chain recombines TRBV9 with TRBJ2-5, with D perhaps matching TRBD2 (6 bases). This CDR3 is built from 14 residues. In germline, CDR1 is SGDLS, CDR2 YYNGEE. Between the trimmed V and J ends, which lost 1 base and 5 bases, there was a span of 12 bases. The CDR3 loop is CASSVPGVRETQYF. CDR3 nucleotides: TGTGCCAGCAGCGTACCGGGGGTTCGGGAGACCCAGTACTTC. Together with reference TRBV9 and TRBJ2-5, the CDR3 gives the full variable domain: DSGVTQTPKHLITATGQRVTLRCSPRSGDLSVYWYQQSLDQGLQFLIQYYNGEERAKGNILERFSAQQFPDLHSELNLSSLELGDSALYFCASSVPGVRETQYFGPGTRLLVL.

The chain joins TRBV6-5 to TRBJ1-4; 7 positions match TRBD1. The CDR3 is 16 amino acids. After removal of 2 bases from V and 3 bases from J, the junction contained 6 bases not matched to a gene. CDR1 MNHEY and CDR2 SVGAGI come from the germline V gene. The DNA for the CDR3 is TGTGCCAGCAGTTACCCGCAGACAGGGCCTAATGAAAAACTGTTTTTT. Amino acids: CASSYPQTGPNEKLFF.

V is TRBV5-1 and J is TRBJ2-7; 10 nucleotides align to TRBD1. Trimming cost V 4 bases and J 2 bases; bases outside gene matches: 3. Germline CDR1 reads SGHRS; CDR2 reads YFSETQ. This CDR3 contains 14 residues. The CDR3 bases are TGCGCCAGCAGCAAGGGACAGGGGACCTACGAGCAGTACTTC. This encodes CASSKGQGTYEQYF.

The V call is TRBV4-3, the J call TRBJ2-5, with 7 bases that match TRBD2. The CDR3 covers 13 residues. V was clipped by 6 bases and J by 1 base; unmatched bases: 2. The germline CDR1 and CDR2 sequences are LGHNA and YSLEER. The CDR3 loop reads CASSRGVQETQYF. The CDR3 DNA sequence: TGCGCCAGCAGTCGGGGGGTCCAAGAGACCCAGTACTTC.

This clone turned up a few times. The V and J genes are TRBV2 and TRBJ1-4; 9 nucleotides align to TRBD1. This CDR3 contains 15 residues. The germline gives CDR1 SNHLY, CDR2 FYNNEI. The junction had 7 bases not matched to a gene; V was cut back by 6 bases and J by 5 bases. Here the CDR3 reads CASRGTGTGNEKLFF. DNA of the CDR3: TGTGCCAGCAGGGGAACCGGGACAGGGAATGAAAAACTGTTTTTT. Full variable domain (rest looked up from reference TRBV2 and TRBJ1-4): EPEVTQTPSHQVTQMGQEVILRCVPISNHLYFYWYRQILGQKVEFLVSFYNNEISEKSEIFDDQFSVERPDGSNFTLKIRSTKLEDSAMYFCASRGTGTGNEKLFFGSGTQLSVL.

The chain employs TRBV7-2 and TRBJ1-2; TRBD1 aligns across 7 bases. From germline, CDR1 is SGHTA and CDR2 FQGNSA. The CDR3 runs to 13 residues. V gave up 0 bases and J gave up 8 bases; unmatched junction bases: 3. CDR3 protein: CASSLAGGRGYTF. CDR3 bases: TGTGCCAGCAGCTTAGCAGGGGGCCGGGGCTACACCTTC.

The chain recombines TRBV9 with TRBJ1-1; D remains ambiguous. Between the trimmed V and J ends, which lost 4 bases and 4 bases, there was a span of 14 bases. The CDR3 loop spans 14 amino acids. The germline V gene encodes CDR1 SGDLS and CDR2 YYNGEE. CDR3 nucleotides: TGTGCCAGCAGCTCTTCTTTAGTCGGCACTGAAGCTTTCTTT. Translation gives CASSSSLVGTEAFF.

The V and J genes are TRBV6-5 and TRBJ2-7; D perhaps matches TRBD2 (7 bases). The CDR3 spans 15 residues. Trimming left V 6 bases short and J 7 bases short, with 22 bases between. Germline V CDR1 and CDR2: MNHEY, SVGAGI. The CDR3 protein is CASSPVGGAQGEQYF. Written as DNA, the CDR3 is TGTGCCAGCAGCCCGGTAGGGGGGGCGCAAGGAGAGCAGTACTTC.

V gene TRBV7-2 combines with J gene TRBJ1-1; 8 bases line up with TRBD1. Per germline, CDR1 SGHTA and CDR2 FQGNSA. The CDR3 consists of 16 residues. The V and J ends lost 2 bases and 0 bases, in that order; junction bases with no gene match: 5. The CDR3 bases are TGTGCCAGCAGCTTAAGGGACAGGATGTTGAACACTGAAGCTTTCTTT. This gives the protein CASSLRDRMLNTEAFF.

This clone is labeled as medium-sized. This rearrangement joins TRBV5-6 to TRBJ1-1; D perhaps matches TRBD1 (5 bases). Germline loops: CDR1 SGHDT, CDR2 YYEEEE. CDR3 length: 14 amino acids. With 1 base removed from V and 3 bases from J, the gap between germline ends came to 10 bases. In nucleotides, the CDR3 is TGTGCCAGCAGCTTGAAGCAGGGATACACTGAAGCTTTCTTT. Translated, it gives CASSLKQGYTEAFF. Looking up the rest from reference TRBV5-6 and TRBJ1-1 gives the full variable domain: DAGVTQSPTHLIKTRGQQVTLRCSPKSGHDTVSWYQQALGQGPQFIFQYYEEEERQRGNFPDRFSGHQFPNYSSELNVNALLLGDSALYLCASSLKQGYTEAFFGQGTRLTVV.

The genes are TRBV5-5 and TRBJ1-4, with a tentative D call TRBD1 (6 bases). Per the germline V gene, CDR1 is SGHKS and CDR2 is YYEKEE (reference sequence). This CDR3 has 13 amino acids. The V end was cut by 4 bases, the J end by 7 bases, with 11 bases between. The CDR3 DNA reads as TGTGCCAGCAGCCTTACAGGGAGTGAAAAACTGTTTTTT. Translating it yields CASSLTGSEKLFF.

The chain combines TRBV18 with TRBJ2-7, with 10 bases aligning to TRBD1. With V trimmed by 0 bases and J by 3 bases, 2 bases remained unmatched. Per the germline V gene, CDR1 is KGHSH and CDR2 is LQKENI. The CDR3 sequence is 15 residues long. The CDR3 DNA follows: TGTGCCAGCTCACCACCCGGGACAGGGGTCTACGAGCAGTACTTC. Translating it yields CASSPPGTGVYEQYF.

This chain's CDR3 is CASSQATGLSPGYTF. In DNA form, the CDR3 reads TGCGCCAGCAGCCAAGCGACAGGGTTAAGCCCTGGCTACACCTTC. The V and J genes are TRBV4-3 and TRBJ1-2; 7 bases are a match to TRBD1. V dropped 1 base and J dropped 7; count of bases not matched to a gene: 9. Per the germline V gene, CDR1 is LGHNA and CDR2 is YSLEER. This CDR3 contains 15 residues.

This rearrangement joins TRBV7-2 to TRBJ2-3; no definite D call. Trimming cost V 0 bases and J 0 bases, with 7 bases left between them. The CDR3 contains 15 residues. Looked up from germline, CDR1 is SGHTA and CDR2 is FQGNSA. In nucleotides, the CDR3 is TGTGCCAGCAGCTTAGCGCTCAGTAGCACAGATACGCAGTATTTT. It is translated as CASSLALSSTDTQYF.

A word on this clone: The germline gene is not matched at one end of the junction; a read error may be the cause. J is TRBJ2-1 and V is TRBV27; 9 nucleotides line up with TRBD2. The CDR3 is made up of 12 amino acids. From germline, CDR1 is MNHEY and CDR2 SMNVEV (reference sequence). CDR3 region: CASSGGYNEQFF. The CDR3 DNA is TGTGCTAGCAGCGGGGGGTACAATGAGCAGTTCTTC.

The chain is built from TRBV11-2 and TRBJ2-3; 10 bases fit TRBD2. Unmatched junction bases numbered 8, after V lost 0 bases and J lost 2 bases. In germline, CDR1 is SGHAT, CDR2 FQNNGV. This CDR3 comprises 18 residues. The CDR3 nucleotides read TGTGCCAGCAGCTTAGACCGGGCTAGCGGGGGAGTCACAGATACGCAGTATTTT. It specifies CASSLDRASGGVTDTQYF. Full variable domain (remainder filled in from reference TRBV11-2 and TRBJ2-3): EAGVAQSPRYKIIEKRQSVAFWCNPISGHATLYWYQQILGQGPKLLIQFQNNGVVDDSQLPKDRFSAERLKGVDSTLKIQPAKLEDSAVYLCASSLDRASGGVTDTQYFGPGTRLTVL.

V usage is TRBV4-3 and J usage is TRBJ2-3; D may be TRBD2 (6 bases). V was cut by 1 base and J by 2 bases, with 16 bases left in between. The CDR3 runs to 17 residues. Per the germline V gene, CDR1 is LGHNA and CDR2 is YSLEER. The CDR3 sequence is CASSQVISGVYTDTQYF. The DNA for the CDR3 is TGCGCCAGCAGCCAAGTAATATCGGGGGTTTACACAGATACGCAGTATTTT.

The CDR3 coding sequence is TGTGCCTCGGGACTAGCGCTCGATGAGCAGTTCTTC. It encodes CASGLALDEQFF. The chain recombines TRBV10-3 with TRBJ2-1; 10 positions match TRBD2. In germline, CDR1 is ENHRY, CDR2 SYGVKD. This CDR3 contains 12 residues. After removal of 11 bases from V and 8 bases from J, the junction contained 6 bases not matched to a gene.

The CDR3 is CASSQELQATNYGYTF. For the CDR3, the DNA is TGCGCCAGCAGCCAAGAGCTCCAGGCGACTAACTATGGCTACACCTTC. The chain is built from TRBV4-1 and TRBJ1-2; D remains ambiguous. The CDR3 loop spans 16 amino acids. V lost 0 bases and J 0 bases, leaving 11 bases between the germline ends. Per the germline V gene, CDR1 is MGHRA and CDR2 is YSYEKL.

This clone was seen only a few times. The chain is built from TRBV11-3 and TRBJ1-1; no definite D call. The CDR3 consists of 16 residues. Germline-derived CDR1 and CDR2 are SGHNT and YENEEA. V was cut by 0 bases and J by 1 base, with 12 bases left in between. The CDR3 here is CASSLDGRAGNTEAFF. Written as DNA, the CDR3 is TGTGCCAGCAGCTTAGACGGGCGGGCGGGGAACACTGAAGCTTTCTTT.

The chain uses TRBV12-5 and TRBJ2-1; TRBD1 agrees at 7 bases. V trimming: 5 bases; J trimming: 0 bases; junction bases outside the gene matches: 10. Looked up from germline, CDR1 is LGHNT and CDR2 is FRNRAP. The CDR3 is 17 residues long. The CDR3 DNA sequence: TGTGCTAGTGGTCCCCCGTCGGGACAGAGCTCCTACAATGAGCAGTTCTTC. This codes for CASGPPSGQSSYNEQFF.

The rearrangement joins TRBV7-8 to TRBJ1-6, with 7 positions matching TRBD1. The trim removed 5 bases at V and 0 bases at J, leaving 4 bases unmatched. CDR3 size: 16 residues. CDR1 SGHVS and CDR2 FQNEAQ come from the germline V gene. The CDR3 sequence: CASSQTGSSYNSPLHF. CDR3 DNA sequence: TGTGCCAGCAGCCAGACAGGGAGCTCCTATAATTCACCCCTCCACTTT.

Here the CDR3 reads CASSEGNSGGTDTQYF. The CDR3 nucleotides are TGCGCCAGCAGCGAGGGGAATAGCGGGGGCACAGATACGCAGTATTTT. V and J are TRBV5-1 and TRBJ2-3, with 8 bases fitting TRBD2. V lost 4 bases to trimming and J lost 1 base; unmatched junction nucleotides: 8. Germline CDR1 is SGHRS and CDR2 is YFSETQ. The CDR3 runs 16 residues.

The V and J genes are TRBV7-3 and TRBJ2-5; no firm D call. Germline CDR1 and CDR2: SGHTA and FQGTGA. This CDR3 comprises 13 residues. V was shortened by 5 bases and J by 1 base, with 8 bases between the two germline ends. Written as DNA, the CDR3 is TGTGCCAGCAGCCGACACCCCCAAGAGACCCAGTACTTC. Residues: CASSRHPQETQYF. Using reference TRBV7-3 and TRBJ2-5 for the parts outside the CDR3, the full variable domain is GAGVSQTPSNKVTEKGKYVELRCDPISGHTALYWYRQSLGQGPEFLIYFQGTGAADDSGLPNDRFFAVRPEGSVSTLKIQRTERGDSAVYLCASSRHPQETQYFGPGTRLLVL.

The chain combines TRBV6-5 with TRBJ1-2; D possibly corresponds to TRBD1 (5 bases). Germline assignment: CDR1 MNHEY and CDR2 SVGAGI. V gave up 6 bases and J gave up 10 bases, with 15 bases separating them. The CDR3 runs 12 residues. CDR3 bases: TGTGCCAGCAGGGCCACCACAGGTGTCTACACCTTC. Protein sequence: CASRATTGVYTF.

DNA for the CDR3: TGTGCTAGTGCCACCGGACGGGGTAACTATGGCTACACCTTC. It codes for CASATGRGNYGYTF. V gene TRBV12-5 combines with J gene TRBJ1-2; D unclear. Germline CDR1 and CDR2: LGHNT and FRNRAP. The V and J ends lost 7 bases and 1 base respectively, with 13 bases between them. The CDR3 spans 14 residues.